Below, one TCR beta chain is given with its context. As defined, naive CD8 cells were CD45RO-negative and positively selected for CCR7, with terminally differentiated effector memory CD45RA+ cells excluded. The data were taken from a study of shared clonotypes between healthy human individuals. Only in-frame clones appear in the TCRdb table, and some are missing; sequencing was by immunoSEQ multiplex PCR. The sample holds around 1.9 million clones; roughly 95% are singletons and the top ten take around 1.8%. Germline V gives CDR1 KGHSY, CDR2 FQNENV. This CDR3 region has 14 residues. V lost 0 bases and J lost 4; bases outside the gene matches: 3.

The origin of this receptor is a man younger than 30 in good health. Some clones in this sample may be carry-over from other donors' samples. The sample taken for sequencing was naive CD8+ T cells from PBMCs. This chain links TRBV16 with TRBJ2-7, with 7 bases matching TRBD1. The CDR3 DNA reads TGTGCCAGCAGCCAATCTAACAGGGGATACGAGCAGTACTTC. Translated, it gives CASSQSNRGYEQYF.